This T cell receptor (beta chain) appears in the sequencing data of a study of shared clonotypes between healthy human individuals (dated by TCRdb to 2020 to 2021). Study-wide context: Three men and a couple of women, aged 18 to 49 years, made up the cohort. Between about 0.9 and 10 billion PBMCs per donor were obtained by leukapheresis. For each donor, CD4 naive and CD4 memory were each given three plates, CD8 naive was given two plates, and CD8 memory was given one plate. To increase sequencing depth and limit assay-specific biases, TCR repertoire library preparation and sequencing were carried out by different laboratories using diverse techniques. To estimate repertoire size and how much clonotypes are shared between individuals, the study performed deep sequencing of blood TCR repertoires from a handful of healthy adults. The investigation overall reported the following: Because the study included only a small number of donors, the genetic and exposure-history diversity represented was limited. Around 5% of naive CD4, approximately 3.7% of naive CD8, approximately 2% of memory CD4, and 0.4% of memory CD8 clonotypes were shared across several donors. Naive subsets generally had larger estimated clonotype richness than memory subsets. Based on pairwise subsampling, the degree of clonotype sharing among donors was expected to be affected by sequencing depth. Clonotypes shared by all four sorted-subset donors showed higher generation probabilities than non-shared clonotypes. Even with the large sequencing depth, rarefaction of the sorted-subset datasets indicated that sequencing was incomplete. Sampling was limited to blood, and TCR repertoires in tissue likely differ from TCR repertoires in blood.

The CDR3 covers 17 residues, taking in both the cysteine and the phenylalanine. CDR3 DNA only is kept here, 51 bases in frame from base 1. Looking up the germline V gene (reference sequence) yields CDR1 GTSNPN and CDR2 SVGIG. The germline V and J ends show losses of 3 bases and 10 bases respectively, and no gene match explains 12 bases of the junction. Using the deep immunoSEQ assay, TCR CDR3 regions were amplified from genomic DNA by multiplex PCR. Extracted genomic DNA from each cell subset was distributed evenly across all wells of several immunoSEQ 96-well plates, and each plate was treated as a replicate. For sorted subsets, approximately 200 ng of genomic DNA, equivalent to around 30,000 T cell genomes, went into each replicate PCR. Purified libraries were quantified with a Qubit 3.0 fluorometer, sized on a Bioanalyzer 2100, and re-quantified with the KAPA Library Quantification kit. Each immunoSEQ 96-well plate was sequenced on its own single-read 150-cycle Illumina NextSeq 550 flow cell. On the authors' methods: Because the immunoSEQ output held only junctional sequences and lacked quality scores, the filtering could not match the filtering applied to full-length reads. Sequences were annotated with PyIR, a Python wrapper for IgBLAST v1.9, using IMGT germline references to assign V/J genes and CDR3. Reads with weak V/J assignments (E-value above 1e-6), missing CDR3, stop codons, out-of-frame junctions, or ambiguous translated residues were removed. V3J clonotypes were defined as sequences sharing the same inferred V gene, J gene, and CDR3 amino acid sequence. The percentage overlap between two repertoires was calculated by dividing the number of shared unique clonotypes by the size of the smaller repertoire. Repertoire richness was assessed with RTK rarefaction, the Chao1 estimator, and Recon v2.1 estimates of unobserved clonotypes. OLGA was used to compute generation probabilities for all TCRbeta clonotypes that the gDNA method yielded from four donors. Drawn from immuneACCESS, this table holds only the in-frame rearrangements with V and J called that TCRdb kept. Clones are partly lost; checked studies trace under half to an unresolved V gene and leave the rest unexplained. D and trimming were read from the DNA, whereas the V and J calls and clone size are those reported in that table. This sample is represented by over a million clones; around 98% of them were singletons. The leading ten clones occupy around 0.47% of the sample.

As for this clone: Its specific antigen is unknown. One base away there is no much larger clone; base qualities are not given.

Healthy HIV-negative adults with no recently reported acute infections or vaccinations were included as donors. Only Caucasian adults living in Nashville, Tennessee, USA were represented among the donors. CD4+ T cells were enriched by magnetic negative selection; naive cells were then positively selected on CD45RA, and the negative fraction formed the memory subset. After blood collection by leukapheresis, PBMCs were isolated using Ficoll-Histopaque density gradient centrifugation and then cryopreserved in the vapor phase of liquid nitrogen. Purity and quantity of every magnetically sorted T cell population were checked by analytical flow cytometry. Genomic DNA was isolated from every sorted fraction and measured by UV absorbance on a Nanodrop 2000c.

The chain is made from TRBV30 and TRBJ2-1, with 16 bases aligning to TRBD2. Sequences were obtained from naive CD4+ T cells sorted from blood. This sample's cell subset or site label indicates: CD45RA+ positively selected. This TCR came from a young man in good health. The DNA sequence follows: TGTGCCTGGAGGTTAGGGACTAGCGGGAGGGCTGTGGGAGAGCAGTTCTTC. This sequence encodes CAWRLGTSGRAVGEQFF.